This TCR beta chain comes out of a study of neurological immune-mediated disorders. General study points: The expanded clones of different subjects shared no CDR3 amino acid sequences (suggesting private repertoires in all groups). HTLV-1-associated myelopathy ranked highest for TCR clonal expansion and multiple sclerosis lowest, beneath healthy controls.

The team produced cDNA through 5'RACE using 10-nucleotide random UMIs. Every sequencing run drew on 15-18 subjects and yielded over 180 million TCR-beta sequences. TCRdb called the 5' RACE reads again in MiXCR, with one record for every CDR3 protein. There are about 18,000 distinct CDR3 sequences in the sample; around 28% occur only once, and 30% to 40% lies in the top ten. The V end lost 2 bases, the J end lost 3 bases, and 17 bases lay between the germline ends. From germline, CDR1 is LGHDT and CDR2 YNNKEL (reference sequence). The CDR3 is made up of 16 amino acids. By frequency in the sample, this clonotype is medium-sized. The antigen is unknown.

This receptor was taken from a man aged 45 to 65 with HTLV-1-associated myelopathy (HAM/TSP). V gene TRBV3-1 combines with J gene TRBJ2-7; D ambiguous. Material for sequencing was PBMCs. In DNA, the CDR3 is TGTGCCAGCAGCCAACAAACCAGCCTATCACTCTACGAGCAGTACTTC. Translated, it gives CASSQQTSLSLYEQYF.